Below, 14 T cell receptor beta chains from the same sample are listed, as sequenced in a study of monozygotic twins with inflammatory bowel disease. Following a re-call of the 5' RACE reads, TCRdb has one entry per CDR3 protein and lacks DNA. The listing records about 210,000 distinct CDR3 sequences. Material: blood. Receptor source: a human donor with ulcerative colitis or Crohn's disease, or a healthy co-twin of an affected twin (not recorded which).

The chain joins TRBV4-1 to TRBJ1-6. The CDR3 is made up of 16 amino acids. CDR1 and CDR2 from the germline V gene are MGHRA and YSYEKL. CDR3 sequence: CAGRDSTSSYNSPLHF.

The genes are TRBV11-2 and TRBJ1-6. Germline V lookup: CDR1 SGHAT, CDR2 FQNNGV. This CDR3 spans 13 amino acids. CDR3 loop: CASSFEYNSPLHF.

This sequence joins TRBV7-6 and TRBJ1-5. Looked up from germline, CDR1 is SGHVS and CDR2 is FNYEAQ. This CDR3 spans 13 amino acids. Here the CDR3 reads CASSLQSDQPQHF.

The V and J genes are TRBV6-1 and TRBJ1-2; there is no DNA to check the TCRdb D call of TRBD1. Germline V CDR1 and CDR2: MNHNS, SASEGT. The CDR3 loop spans 15 amino acids. The chain's CDR3 is CASSEGRLANYGYTF.

This chain connects TRBV5-4 to TRBJ1-4. From germline, CDR1 is SGHNT and CDR2 YYREEE (reference sequence). This CDR3 region has 14 residues. Here the CDR3 reads CASSQGGNGEKLFF.

The genes are TRBV7-2 and TRBJ2-1; TCRdb's D call, TRBD2, is unchecked because there is no DNA. The CDR3 spans 15 residues. The germline V gene encodes CDR1 SGHTA and CDR2 FQGNSA. The CDR3 reads CASSLVGGTYNEQFF.

The V and J genes are TRBV20-1 and TRBJ1-1; the D call from TCRdb, TRBD1, cannot be confirmed without DNA. Germline loops: CDR1 DFQATT, CDR2 SNEGSKA (reference sequence). This CDR3 region has 14 residues. CDR3 amino acids: CSARENRGGTEAFF.

The chain employs TRBV2 and TRBJ1-1; checking the TCRdb D call of TRBD1 is not possible without DNA. Germline V gene data show CDR1 as SNHLY and CDR2 as FYNNEI. The CDR3 is made up of 19 amino acids. CDR3 sequence: CASSPLVRDSFLPNTEAFF.

The chain links TRBV10-3 to TRBJ1-5; the D call from TCRdb, TRBD1, cannot be confirmed without DNA. This CDR3 has 16 amino acids. Germline lookup yields CDR1 ENHRY and CDR2 SYGVKD. The CDR3 is CAISEGQGGGNQPQHF.

The chain employs TRBV4-1 and TRBJ2-1; the TCRdb call, TRBD1, lacks DNA for checking. CDR1 is MGHRA and CDR2 is YSYEKL in the germline V gene. The CDR3 is 15 amino acids. This chain's CDR3 is CASSDLDRRYNEQFF.

This chain connects TRBV18 to TRBJ1-2; lacking DNA, the TRBD1 call made by TCRdb goes unchecked. The germline V gene encodes CDR1 KGHSH and CDR2 LQKENI. The length of the CDR3 is 15 residues. CDR3 residues: CASSLKTGDSYGYTF.

The chain carries TRBV2 and TRBJ2-1; without DNA, the TCRdb call of TRBD1 cannot be checked. From germline, CDR1 is SNHLY and CDR2 FYNNEI. The CDR3 is made up of 13 amino acids. CDR3 sequence reads: CASKGQGINEQFF.

V gene TRBV3-1 combines with J gene TRBJ1-1; without DNA, the TCRdb call of TRBD1 cannot be checked. The CDR3 is 13 residues long. Germline CDR1 and CDR2: LGHDT and YNNKEL (reference sequence). CDR3 sequence reads: CASSQGTGVEAFF.

This CDR3 is CSVMDGTYEQYF. This chain joins TRBV29-1 and TRBJ2-7; TCRdb outputs TRBD1, but without DNA this stays unchecked. This CDR3 is 12 amino acids long. The germline V gene has CDR1 SQVTM and CDR2 ANQGSEA.